This T cell receptor beta chain was profiled in a study of shared clonotypes between healthy human individuals. Study-level points and caveats: Researchers sampled blood only, noting tissue repertoires likely differ.

A remark on this clone: The antigen remains undetermined.

Participating donors were healthy, HIV-negative adults free of recent acute infections or vaccinations. V lost 3 bases and J lost 8, with 13 bases in between. Germline-derived CDR1 and CDR2 are MDHEN and SYDVKM. This CDR3 has 14 amino acids. Deep was the level at which the assay was run. Original processing methods: Filtering differed for immunoSEQ, which gave only junction sequences without quality scores. The method was immunoSEQ multiplex PCR; TCRdb's version includes in-frame clones alone and lacks a portion of them. V and J calls and clone size are those listed in that table; D and trimming were worked out from the DNA. The table shows about 600,000 clones, with just over 75% occurring only once.

Sequenced: PBMCs. The origin of this receptor is a woman in her thirties or forties in good health. Some clones in this sample may be carry-over from other donors' samples. The chain recombines TRBV28 with TRBJ1-4, with D maybe TRBD1 (6 bases). The chain's CDR3 is CASSLVEGGEKLFF. For the CDR3, the DNA is TGTGCCAGCAGTTTGGTGGAAGGGGGGGAAAAACTGTTTTTT.